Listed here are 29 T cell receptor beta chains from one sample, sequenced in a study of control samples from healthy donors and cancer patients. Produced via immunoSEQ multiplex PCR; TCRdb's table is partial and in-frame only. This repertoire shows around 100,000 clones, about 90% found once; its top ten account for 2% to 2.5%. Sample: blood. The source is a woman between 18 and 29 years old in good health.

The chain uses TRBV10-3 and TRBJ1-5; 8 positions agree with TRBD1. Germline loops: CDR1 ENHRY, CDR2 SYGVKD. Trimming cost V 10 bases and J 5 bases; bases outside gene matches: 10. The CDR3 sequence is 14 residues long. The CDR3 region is CATSRTGNDQPQHF. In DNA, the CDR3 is TGTGCCACCTCCCGGACAGGGAACGATCAGCCCCAGCATTTT.

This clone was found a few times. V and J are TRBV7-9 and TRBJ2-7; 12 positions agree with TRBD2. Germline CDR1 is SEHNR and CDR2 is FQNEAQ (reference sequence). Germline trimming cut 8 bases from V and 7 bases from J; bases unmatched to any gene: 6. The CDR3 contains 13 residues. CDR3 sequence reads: CASGLAGGKEQYF. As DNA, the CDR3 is TGTGCCAGCGGGCTAGCGGGAGGGAAAGAGCAGTACTTC.

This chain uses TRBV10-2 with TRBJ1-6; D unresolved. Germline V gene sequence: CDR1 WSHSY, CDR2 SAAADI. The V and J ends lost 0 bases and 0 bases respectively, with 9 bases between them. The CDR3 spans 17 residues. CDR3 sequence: CASSESLGSSYNSPLHF. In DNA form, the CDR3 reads TGCGCCAGCAGTGAGTCACTGGGGAGCTCCTATAATTCACCCCTCCACTTT.

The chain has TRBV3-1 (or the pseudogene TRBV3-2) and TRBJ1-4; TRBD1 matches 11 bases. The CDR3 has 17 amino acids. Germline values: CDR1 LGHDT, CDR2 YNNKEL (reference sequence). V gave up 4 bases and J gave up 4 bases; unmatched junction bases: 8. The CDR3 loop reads CASSPRDRGVNNEKLFF. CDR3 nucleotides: TGTGCCAGCAGCCCCCGGGACAGGGGGGTGAATAATGAAAAACTGTTTTTT.

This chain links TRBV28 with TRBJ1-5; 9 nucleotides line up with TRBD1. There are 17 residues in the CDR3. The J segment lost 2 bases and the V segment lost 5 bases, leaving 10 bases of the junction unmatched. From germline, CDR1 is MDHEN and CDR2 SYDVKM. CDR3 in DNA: TGTGCCAGCAGTCCGCACAGGGGGCTCATAGGCAATCAGCCCCAGCATTTT. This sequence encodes CASSPHRGLIGNQPQHF.

The CDR3 is CASSPFIGDTEAFF. The DNA of the CDR3 is TGTGCCAGCAGCCCTTTCATCGGCGACACTGAAGCTTTCTTT. The chain carries TRBV7-6 and TRBJ1-1; D remains ambiguous. CDR1 and CDR2 (germline): SGHVS, FNYEAQ. The CDR3 consists of 14 residues. V was shortened by 5 bases and J by 3 bases, with 13 bases between the two germline ends.

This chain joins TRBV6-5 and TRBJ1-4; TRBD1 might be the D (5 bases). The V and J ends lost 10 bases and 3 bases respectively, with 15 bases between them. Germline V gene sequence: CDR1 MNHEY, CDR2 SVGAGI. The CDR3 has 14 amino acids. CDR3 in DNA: TGTGCCAAACTGGGGTACAGGTCTAATGAAAAACTGTTTTTT. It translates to CAKLGYRSNEKLFF.

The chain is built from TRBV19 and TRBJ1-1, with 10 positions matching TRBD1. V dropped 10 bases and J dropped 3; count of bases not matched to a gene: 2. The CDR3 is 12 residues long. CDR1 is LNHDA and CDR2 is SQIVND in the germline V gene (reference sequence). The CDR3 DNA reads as TGTGCCACGGACAGGGGGGACACTGAAGCTTTCTTT. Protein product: CATDRGDTEAFF.

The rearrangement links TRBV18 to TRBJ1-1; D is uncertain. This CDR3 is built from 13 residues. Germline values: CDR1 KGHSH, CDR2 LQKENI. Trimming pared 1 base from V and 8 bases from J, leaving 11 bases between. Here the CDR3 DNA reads TGTGCCAGCTCACCACTATCACCCAGGGAAGCTTTCTTT. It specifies CASSPLSPREAFF.

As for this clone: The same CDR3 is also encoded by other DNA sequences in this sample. The CDR3 region has the DNA TGTGCCAGCAGGTTTGATCGAGGACAGGGGAATCAGCCCCAGCATTTT. Translation gives CASRFDRGQGNQPQHF. The chain employs TRBV2 and TRBJ1-5, with 9 bases that match TRBD1. Germline V CDR1 and CDR2: SNHLY, FYNNEI. This CDR3 has 16 residues. The J segment lost 4 bases and the V segment lost 6 bases, leaving 10 bases of the junction unmatched.

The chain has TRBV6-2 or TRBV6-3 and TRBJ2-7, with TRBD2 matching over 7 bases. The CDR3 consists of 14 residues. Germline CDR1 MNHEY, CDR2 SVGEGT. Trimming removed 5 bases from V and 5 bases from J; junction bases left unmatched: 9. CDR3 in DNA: TGTGCCAGCAGTCGCGGTCGGACTAGTAACGAGCAGTACTTC. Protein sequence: CASSRGRTSNEQYF.

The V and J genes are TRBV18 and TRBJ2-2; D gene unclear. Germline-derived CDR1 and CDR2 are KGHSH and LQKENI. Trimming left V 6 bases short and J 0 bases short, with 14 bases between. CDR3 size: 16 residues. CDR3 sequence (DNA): TGTGCCAGCTCTCTCCAGACCGCAGCGAACACCGGGGAGCTGTTTTTT. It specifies CASSLQTAANTGELFF.

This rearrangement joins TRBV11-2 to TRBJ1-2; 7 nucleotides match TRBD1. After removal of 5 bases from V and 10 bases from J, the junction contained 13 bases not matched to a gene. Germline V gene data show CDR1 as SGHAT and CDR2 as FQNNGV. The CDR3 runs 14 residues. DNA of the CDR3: TGTGCCAGCAGCCAGAGTAGGGGGGAGGGGGCCTACACCTTC. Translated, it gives CASSQSRGEGAYTF.

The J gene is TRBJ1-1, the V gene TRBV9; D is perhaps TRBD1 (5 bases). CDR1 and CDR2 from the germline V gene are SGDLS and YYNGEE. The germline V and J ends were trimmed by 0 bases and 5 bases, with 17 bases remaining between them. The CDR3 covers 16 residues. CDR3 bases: TGTGCCAGCAGCGTAGCTACAGGCAGGGTGGGAACTGAAGCTTTCTTT. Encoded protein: CASSVATGRVGTEAFF.

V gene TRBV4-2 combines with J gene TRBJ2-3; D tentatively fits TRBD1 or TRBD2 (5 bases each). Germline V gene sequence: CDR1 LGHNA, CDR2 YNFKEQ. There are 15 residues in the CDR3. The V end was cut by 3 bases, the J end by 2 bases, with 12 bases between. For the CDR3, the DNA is TGTGCCAGCAGCCAGATAGAGGGGCACACAGATACGCAGTATTTT. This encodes CASSQIEGHTDTQYF.

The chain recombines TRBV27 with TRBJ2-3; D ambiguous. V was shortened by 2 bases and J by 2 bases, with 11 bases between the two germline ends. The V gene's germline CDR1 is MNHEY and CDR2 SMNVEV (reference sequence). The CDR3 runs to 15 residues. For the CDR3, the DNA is TGTGCCAGCAGTTTAACGCGTTCGGTCACAGATACGCAGTATTTT. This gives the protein CASSLTRSVTDTQYF.

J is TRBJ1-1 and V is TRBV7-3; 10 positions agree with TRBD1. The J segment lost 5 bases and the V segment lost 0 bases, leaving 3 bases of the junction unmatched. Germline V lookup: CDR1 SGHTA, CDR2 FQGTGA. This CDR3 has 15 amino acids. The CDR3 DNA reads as TGTGCCAGCAGCTTAACGACAGGGGGCGCTACTGAAGCTTTCTTT. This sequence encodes CASSLTTGGATEAFF.

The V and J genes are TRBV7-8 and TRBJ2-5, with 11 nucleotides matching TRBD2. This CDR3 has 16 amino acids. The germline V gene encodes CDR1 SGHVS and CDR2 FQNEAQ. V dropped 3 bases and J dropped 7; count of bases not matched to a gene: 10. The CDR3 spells CASSFRTSGPTGTQYF. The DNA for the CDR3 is TGTGCCAGCAGCTTCCGGACTAGCGGGCCTACAGGGACCCAGTACTTC.

The CDR3 bases are TGCGCCAGCAGCTTGGAATCTCAGGGAACCTTAGGCTACACCTTC. The encoded protein is CASSLESQGTLGYTF. J is TRBJ1-2 and V is TRBV5-1; perhaps TRBD1 as D (5 bases). Germline values: CDR1 SGHRS, CDR2 YFSETQ. This CDR3 spans 15 amino acids. Trimming removed 0 bases at V and 8 bases at J, with 17 bases between.

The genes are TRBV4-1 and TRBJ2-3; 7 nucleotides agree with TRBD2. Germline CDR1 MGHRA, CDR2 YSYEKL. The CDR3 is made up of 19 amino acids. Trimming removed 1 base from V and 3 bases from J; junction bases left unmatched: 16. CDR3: CASSQGVRNWGGPTDTQYF. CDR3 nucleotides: TGCGCCAGCAGCCAAGGAGTAAGAAACTGGGGGGGTCCTACAGATACGCAGTATTTT.

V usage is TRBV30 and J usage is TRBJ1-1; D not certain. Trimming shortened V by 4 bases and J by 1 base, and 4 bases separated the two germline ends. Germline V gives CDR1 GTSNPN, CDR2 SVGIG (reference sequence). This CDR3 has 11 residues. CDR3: CAWKQNTEAFF. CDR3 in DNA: TGTGCCTGGAAACAGAACACTGAAGCTTTCTTT. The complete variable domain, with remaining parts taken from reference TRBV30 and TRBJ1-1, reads SQTIHQWPATLVQPVGSPLSLECTVEGTSNPNLYWYRQAAGRGLQLLFYSVGIGQISSEVPQNLSASRPQDRQFILSSKKLLLSDSGFYLCAWKQNTEAFFGQGTRLTVV.

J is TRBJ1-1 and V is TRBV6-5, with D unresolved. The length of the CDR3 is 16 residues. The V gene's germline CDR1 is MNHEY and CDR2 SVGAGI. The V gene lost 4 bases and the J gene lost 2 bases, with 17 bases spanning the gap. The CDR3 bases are TGTGCCAGCAGTTTTCCGGGGAGACGCATAAACACTGAAGCTTTCTTT. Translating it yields CASSFPGRRINTEAFF.

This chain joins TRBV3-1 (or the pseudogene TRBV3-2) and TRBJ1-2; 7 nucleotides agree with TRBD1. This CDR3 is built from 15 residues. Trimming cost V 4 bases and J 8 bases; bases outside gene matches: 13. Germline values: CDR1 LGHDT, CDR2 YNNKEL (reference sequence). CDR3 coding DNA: TGTGCCAGCAGCCTACAGGGGCCTGGGATATCCGGCTACACCTTC. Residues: CASSLQGPGISGYTF.

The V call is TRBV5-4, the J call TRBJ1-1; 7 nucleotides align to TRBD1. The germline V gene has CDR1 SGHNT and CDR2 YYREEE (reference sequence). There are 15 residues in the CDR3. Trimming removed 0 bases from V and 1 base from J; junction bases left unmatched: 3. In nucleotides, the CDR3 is TGTGCCAGCAGCTTGGTGAGGGGGCGGAACACTGAAGCTTTCTTT. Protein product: CASSLVRGRNTEAFF. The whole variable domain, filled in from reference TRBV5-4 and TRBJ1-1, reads ETGVTQSPTHLIKTRGQQVTLRCSSQSGHNTVSWYQQALGQGPQFIFQYYREEENGRGNFPPRFSGLQFPNYSSELNVNALELDDSALYLCASSLVRGRNTEAFFGQGTRLTVV.

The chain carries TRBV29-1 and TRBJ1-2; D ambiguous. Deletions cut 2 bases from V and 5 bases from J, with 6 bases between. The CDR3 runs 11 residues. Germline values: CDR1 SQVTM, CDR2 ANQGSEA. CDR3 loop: CSVESEYGYTF. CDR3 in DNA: TGCAGCGTTGAATCAGAGTATGGCTACACCTTC.

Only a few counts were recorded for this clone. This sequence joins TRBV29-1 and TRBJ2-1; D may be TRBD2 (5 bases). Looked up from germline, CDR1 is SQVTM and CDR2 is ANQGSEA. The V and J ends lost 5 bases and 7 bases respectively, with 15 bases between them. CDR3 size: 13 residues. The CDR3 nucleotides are TGCAGCGTTCTAGCCCGTAGCCGAAATGAGCAGTTCTTC. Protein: CSVLARSRNEQFF.

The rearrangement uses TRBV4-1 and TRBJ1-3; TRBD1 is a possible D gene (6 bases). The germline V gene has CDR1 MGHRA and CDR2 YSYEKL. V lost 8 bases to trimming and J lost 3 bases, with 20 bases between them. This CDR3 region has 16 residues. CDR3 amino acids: CASRNTLGAFGNTIYF. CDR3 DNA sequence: TGCGCCAGCCGCAATACGCTGGGGGCTTTTGGAAACACCATATATTTT.

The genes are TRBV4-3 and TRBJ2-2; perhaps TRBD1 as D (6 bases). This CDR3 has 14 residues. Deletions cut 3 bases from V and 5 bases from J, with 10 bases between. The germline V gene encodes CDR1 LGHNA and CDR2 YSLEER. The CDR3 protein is CASSQITGTGELFF. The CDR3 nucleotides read TGCGCCAGCAGCCAGATCACAGGGACCGGGGAGCTGTTTTTT.

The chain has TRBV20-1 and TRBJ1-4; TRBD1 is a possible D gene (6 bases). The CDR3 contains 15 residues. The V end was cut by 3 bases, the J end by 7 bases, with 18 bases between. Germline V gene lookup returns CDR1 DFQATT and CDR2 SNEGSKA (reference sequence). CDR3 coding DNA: TGCAGTGCTAGTCCTGAGGGGGGGCGGGTTGAAAAACTGTTTTTT. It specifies CSASPEGGRVEKLFF.